This T cell receptor beta chain was recovered during a study of CD8 T cells in ankylosing spondylitis. Whole-study findings and limits: Researchers report that disease-linked clones proved CD8+ and relatively rare in peripheral blood. The clones that were linked to disease were reported to be significantly enriched in matched synovial fluid samples from ankylosing spondylitis patients. There was a TCR beta motif, made of eight highly homologous variants, that appeared characteristic of ankylosing spondylitis blood.

The CDR3 has 16 residues. Trimming at V came to 1 base and at J to 0 bases, leaving 0 bases not matched to a gene. Germline-derived CDR1 and CDR2 are SGHAT and FQNNGV. The TCR beta libraries were generated through quantitative 5'-RACE incorporating molecular barcodes. A single record per CDR3 protein comes from TCRdb applying MiXCR to the 5' RACE reads. Of fewer than 250,000 distinct CDR3 sequences listed, 15% to 20% are singletons. Turning to this clonotype: Its antigen is not identified.

The sample was blood, either unsorted or a sorted T cell fraction (not recorded which). This chain joins TRBV11-2 and TRBJ2-3; 11 bases fit TRBD2. This TCR derives from a male donor with ankylosing spondylitis. The CDR3 DNA reads TGTGCCAGCAGCTTAGGGACTAGCGGGAGCACAGATACGCAGTATTTT. Translating it yields CASSLGTSGSTDTQYF. Complete variable domain (other parts from reference TRBV11-2 and TRBJ2-3): EAGVAQSPRYKIIEKRQSVAFWCNPISGHATLYWYQQILGQGPKLLIQFQNNGVVDDSQLPKDRFSAERLKGVDSTLKIQPAKLEDSAVYLCASSLGTSGSTDTQYFGPGTRLTVL.